This TCR beta chain was identified in a study of monozygotic twins with inflammatory bowel disease. Points from the study as a whole: Patient repertoires may have gained variability from differing immunosuppressive treatments.

TCRdb reprocessed the 5' RACE reads, keeping one entry per CDR3 protein, no DNA. The sample has around 380,000 distinct CDR3 sequences, and its top ten clones hold approximately 2.3%. This CDR3 has 12 residues. In regard to this clonotype: Its antigen remains unidentified.

The chain combines TRBV12-2 with TRBJ2-7. TRBV12-2 is annotated as a pseudogene. The receptor was derived from a human donor with ulcerative colitis or Crohn's disease, or a healthy co-twin of an affected twin (not recorded which). Sequenced input: blood. CDR3 in amino acids: CASGHGDFEQYF.